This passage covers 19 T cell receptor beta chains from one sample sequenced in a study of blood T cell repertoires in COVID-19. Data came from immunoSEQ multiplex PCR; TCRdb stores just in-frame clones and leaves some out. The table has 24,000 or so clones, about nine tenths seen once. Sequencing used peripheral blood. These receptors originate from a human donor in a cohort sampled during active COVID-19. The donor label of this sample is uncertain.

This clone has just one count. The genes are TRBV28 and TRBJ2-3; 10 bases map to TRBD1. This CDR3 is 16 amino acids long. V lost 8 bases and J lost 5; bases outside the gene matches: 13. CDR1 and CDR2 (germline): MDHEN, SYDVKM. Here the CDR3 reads CASPPRQGAIIDTQYF. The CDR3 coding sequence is TGTGCCAGCCCCCCCCGACAGGGGGCGATAATAGATACGCAGTATTTT. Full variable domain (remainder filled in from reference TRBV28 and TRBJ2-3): DVKVTQSSRYLVKRTGEKVFLECVQDMDHENMFWYRQDPGLGLRLIYFSYDVKMKEKGDIPEGYSVSREKKERFSLILESASTNQTSMYLCASPPRQGAIIDTQYFGPGTRLTVL.

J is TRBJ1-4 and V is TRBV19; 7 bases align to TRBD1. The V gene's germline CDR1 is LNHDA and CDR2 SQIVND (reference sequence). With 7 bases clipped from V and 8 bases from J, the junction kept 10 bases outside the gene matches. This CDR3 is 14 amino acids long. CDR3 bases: TGTGCCAGTAATCCCGGGACAGTTCGGGAAAAACTGTTTTTT. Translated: CASNPGTVREKLFF.

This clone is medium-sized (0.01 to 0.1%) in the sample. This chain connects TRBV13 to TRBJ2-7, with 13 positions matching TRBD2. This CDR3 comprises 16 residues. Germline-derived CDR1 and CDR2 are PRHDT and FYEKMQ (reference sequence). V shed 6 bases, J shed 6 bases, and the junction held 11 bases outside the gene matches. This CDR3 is CASRWTSGGLRGEQYF. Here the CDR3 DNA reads TGTGCCAGCAGATGGACTAGCGGGGGTCTGAGGGGCGAGCAGTACTTC.

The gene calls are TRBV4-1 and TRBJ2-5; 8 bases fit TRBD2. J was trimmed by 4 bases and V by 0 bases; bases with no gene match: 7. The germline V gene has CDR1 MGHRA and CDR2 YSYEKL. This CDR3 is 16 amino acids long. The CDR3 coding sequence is TGCGCCAGCAGCCAAGATGGAACCGGGGGGGGAGAGACCCAGTACTTC. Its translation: CASSQDGTGGGETQYF.

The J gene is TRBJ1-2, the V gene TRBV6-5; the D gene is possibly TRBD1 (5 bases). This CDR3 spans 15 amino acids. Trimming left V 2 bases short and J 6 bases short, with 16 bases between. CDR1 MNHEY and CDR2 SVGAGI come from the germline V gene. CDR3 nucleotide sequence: TGTGCCAGCAGTTACCGTCAGGGTGCAGTGGATGGCTACACCTTC. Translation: CASSYRQGAVDGYTF.

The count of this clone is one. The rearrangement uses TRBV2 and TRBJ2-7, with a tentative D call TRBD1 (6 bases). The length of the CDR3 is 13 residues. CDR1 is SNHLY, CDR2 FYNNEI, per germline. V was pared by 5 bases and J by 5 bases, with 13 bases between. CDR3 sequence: CASSFNRENEQYF. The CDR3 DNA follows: TGTGCCAGCAGTTTTAACAGGGAAAACGAGCAGTACTTC.

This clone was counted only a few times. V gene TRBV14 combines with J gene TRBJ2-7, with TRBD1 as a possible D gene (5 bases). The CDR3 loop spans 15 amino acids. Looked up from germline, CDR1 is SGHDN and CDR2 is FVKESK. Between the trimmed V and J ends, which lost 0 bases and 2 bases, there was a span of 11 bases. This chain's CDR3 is CASSQEGGRAYEQYF. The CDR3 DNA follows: TGTGCCAGCAGCCAAGAAGGCGGCAGGGCCTACGAGCAGTACTTC.

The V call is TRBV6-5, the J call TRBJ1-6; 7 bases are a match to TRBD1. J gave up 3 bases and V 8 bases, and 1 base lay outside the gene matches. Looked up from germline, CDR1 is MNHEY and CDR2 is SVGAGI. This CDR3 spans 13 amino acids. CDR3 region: CASRDSYNSPLHF. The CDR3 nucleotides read TGTGCCAGCCGGGACAGCTATAATTCACCCCTCCACTTT.

The CDR3 loop reads CASSQVGKTSGGAGDTQYF. Written as DNA, the CDR3 is TGCGCCAGCAGCCAAGTTGGAAAGACTAGCGGGGGGGCAGGAGATACGCAGTATTTT. The chain links TRBV4-3 to TRBJ2-3; 14 bases fit TRBD2. CDR3 size: 19 residues. V trimming: 1 base; J trimming: 5 bases; junction bases outside the gene matches: 11. In germline, CDR1 is LGHNA, CDR2 YSLEER.

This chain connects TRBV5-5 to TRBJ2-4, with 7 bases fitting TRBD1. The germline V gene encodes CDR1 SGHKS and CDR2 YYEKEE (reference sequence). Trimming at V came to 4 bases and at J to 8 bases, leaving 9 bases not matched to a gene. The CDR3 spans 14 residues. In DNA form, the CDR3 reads TGTGCCAGCAGCCCAAACCGACAGGGATACATTCAGTACTTC. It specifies CASSPNRQGYIQYF. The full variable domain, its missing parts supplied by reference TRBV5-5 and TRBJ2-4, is DAGVTQSPTHLIKTRGQQVTLRCSPISGHKSVSWYQQVLGQGPQFIFQYYEKEERGRGNFPDRFSARQFPNYSSELNVNALLLGDSALYLCASSPNRQGYIQYFGAGTRLSVL.

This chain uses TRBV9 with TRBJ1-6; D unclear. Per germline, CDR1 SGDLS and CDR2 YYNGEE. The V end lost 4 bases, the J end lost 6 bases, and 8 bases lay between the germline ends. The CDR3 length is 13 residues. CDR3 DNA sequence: TGTGCCAGCAGCCCGCTACCTAATTCACCCCTCCACTTT. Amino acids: CASSPLPNSPLHF.

CDR3 in DNA: TGTGCCAGCAGTGGTGGGGCCTCTGGGGCCAACGTCCTGACTTTC. Translated: CASSGGASGANVLTF. J is TRBJ2-6 and V is TRBV2; possibly TRBD1 for D (5 bases). CDR3 size: 15 residues. Germline CDR1 is SNHLY and CDR2 is FYNNEI. With 4 bases removed from V and 0 bases from J, the gap between germline ends came to 7 bases.

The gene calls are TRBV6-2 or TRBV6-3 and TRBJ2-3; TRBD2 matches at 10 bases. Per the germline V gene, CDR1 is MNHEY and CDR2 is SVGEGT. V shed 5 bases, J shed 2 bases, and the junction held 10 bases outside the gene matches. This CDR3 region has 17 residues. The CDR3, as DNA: TGTGCCAGCAGTCTTCCCGGACTAGCGGATATCACAGATACGCAGTATTTT. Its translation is CASSLPGLADITDTQYF.

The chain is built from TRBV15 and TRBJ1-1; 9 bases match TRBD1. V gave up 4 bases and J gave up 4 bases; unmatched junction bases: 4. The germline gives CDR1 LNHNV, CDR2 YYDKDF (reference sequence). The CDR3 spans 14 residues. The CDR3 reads CATSKTGGTTEAFF. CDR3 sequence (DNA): TGTGCCACCAGCAAGACAGGGGGGACCACTGAAGCTTTCTTT.

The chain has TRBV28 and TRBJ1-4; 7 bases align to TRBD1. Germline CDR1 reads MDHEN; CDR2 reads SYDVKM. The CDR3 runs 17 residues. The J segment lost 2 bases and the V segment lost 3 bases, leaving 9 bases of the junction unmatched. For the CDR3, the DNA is TGTGCCAGCAGTTTGGGGACAGCTCCGAGGACTAATGAAAAACTGTTTTTT. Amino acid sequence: CASSLGTAPRTNEKLFF.

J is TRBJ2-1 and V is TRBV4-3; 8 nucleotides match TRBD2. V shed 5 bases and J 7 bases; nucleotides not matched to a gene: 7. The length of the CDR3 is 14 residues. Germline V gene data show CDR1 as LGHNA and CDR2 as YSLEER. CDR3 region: CASSADSGGNEQFF. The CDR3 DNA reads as TGCGCCAGCAGCGCGGACAGCGGGGGTAATGAGCAGTTCTTC.

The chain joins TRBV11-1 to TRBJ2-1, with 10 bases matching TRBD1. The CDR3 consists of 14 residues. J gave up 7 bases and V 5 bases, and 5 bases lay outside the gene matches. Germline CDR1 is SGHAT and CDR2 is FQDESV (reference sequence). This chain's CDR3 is CASSPGTGANEQFF. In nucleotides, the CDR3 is TGTGCCAGCAGCCCCGGGACAGGGGCGAATGAGCAGTTCTTC.

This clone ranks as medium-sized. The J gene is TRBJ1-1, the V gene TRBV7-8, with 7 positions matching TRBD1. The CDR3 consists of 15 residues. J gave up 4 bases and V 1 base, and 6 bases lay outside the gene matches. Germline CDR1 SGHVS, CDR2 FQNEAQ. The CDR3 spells CASSLGAGGSTEAFF. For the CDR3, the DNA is TGTGCCAGCAGCTTAGGGGCAGGGGGATCCACTGAAGCTTTCTTT.

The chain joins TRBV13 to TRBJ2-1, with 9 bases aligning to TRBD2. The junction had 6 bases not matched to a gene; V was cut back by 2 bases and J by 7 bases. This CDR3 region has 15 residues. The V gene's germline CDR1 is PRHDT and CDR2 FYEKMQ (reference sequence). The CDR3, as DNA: TGTGCCAGCAGCTTACCCGGACTAGCGAGAAATGAGCAGTTCTTC. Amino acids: CASSLPGLARNEQFF.